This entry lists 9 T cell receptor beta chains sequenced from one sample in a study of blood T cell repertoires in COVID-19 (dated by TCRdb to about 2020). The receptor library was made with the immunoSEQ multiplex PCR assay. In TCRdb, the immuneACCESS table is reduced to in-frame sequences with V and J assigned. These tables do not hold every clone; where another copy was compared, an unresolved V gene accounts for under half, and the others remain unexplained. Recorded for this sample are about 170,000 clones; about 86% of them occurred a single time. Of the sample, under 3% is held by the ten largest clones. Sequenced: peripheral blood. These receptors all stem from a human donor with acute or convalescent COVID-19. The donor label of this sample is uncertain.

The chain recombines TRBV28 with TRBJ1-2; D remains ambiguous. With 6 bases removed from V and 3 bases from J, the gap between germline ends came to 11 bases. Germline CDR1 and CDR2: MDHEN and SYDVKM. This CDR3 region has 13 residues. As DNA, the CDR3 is TGTGCCAGCAGCAGCGGACCGCACTATGGCTACACCTTC. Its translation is CASSSGPHYGYTF.

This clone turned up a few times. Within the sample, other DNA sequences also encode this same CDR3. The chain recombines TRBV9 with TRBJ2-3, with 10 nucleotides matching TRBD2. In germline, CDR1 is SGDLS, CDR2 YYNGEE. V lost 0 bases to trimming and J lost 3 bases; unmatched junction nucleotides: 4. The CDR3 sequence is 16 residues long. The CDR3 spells CASSVGASGGTDTQYF. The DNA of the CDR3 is TGTGCCAGCAGCGTAGGGGCTAGCGGGGGTACAGATACGCAGTATTTT.

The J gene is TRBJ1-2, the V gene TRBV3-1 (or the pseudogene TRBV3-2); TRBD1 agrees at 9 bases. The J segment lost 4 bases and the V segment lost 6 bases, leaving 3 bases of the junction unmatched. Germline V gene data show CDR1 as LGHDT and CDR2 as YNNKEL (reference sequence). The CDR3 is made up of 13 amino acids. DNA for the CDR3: TGTGCCAGCAGACAGGGGGCGACCTATGGCTACACCTTC. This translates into CASRQGATYGYTF.

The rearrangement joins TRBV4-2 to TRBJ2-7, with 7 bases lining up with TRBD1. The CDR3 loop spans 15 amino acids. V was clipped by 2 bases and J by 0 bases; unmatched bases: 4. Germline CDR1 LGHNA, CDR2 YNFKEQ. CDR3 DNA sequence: TGTGCCAGCAGCCAAACAGGGGCCGTCTCCTACGAGCAGTACTTC. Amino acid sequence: CASSQTGAVSYEQYF.

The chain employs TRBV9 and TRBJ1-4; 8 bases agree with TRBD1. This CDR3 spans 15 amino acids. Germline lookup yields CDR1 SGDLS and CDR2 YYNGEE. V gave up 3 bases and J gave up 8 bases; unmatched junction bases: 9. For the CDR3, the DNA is TGTGCCAGCAGCGCGGGCAGGGGGCAAGGAGAAAAACTGTTTTTT. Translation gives CASSAGRGQGEKLFF.

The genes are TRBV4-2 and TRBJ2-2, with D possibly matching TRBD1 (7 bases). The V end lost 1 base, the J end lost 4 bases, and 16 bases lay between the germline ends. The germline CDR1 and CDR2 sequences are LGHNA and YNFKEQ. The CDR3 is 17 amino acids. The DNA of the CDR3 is TGTGCCAGCAGCCAAGTACCGGCAGGGGGAGGCACCGGGGAGCTGTTTTTT. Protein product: CASSQVPAGGGTGELFF.

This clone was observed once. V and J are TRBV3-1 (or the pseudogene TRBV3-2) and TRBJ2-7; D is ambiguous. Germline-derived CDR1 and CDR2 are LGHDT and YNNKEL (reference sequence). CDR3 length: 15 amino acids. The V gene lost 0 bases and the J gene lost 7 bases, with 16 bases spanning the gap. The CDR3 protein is CASSQDELLPGEQYF. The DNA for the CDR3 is TGTGCCAGCAGCCAAGACGAACTCCTCCCAGGTGAGCAGTACTTC.

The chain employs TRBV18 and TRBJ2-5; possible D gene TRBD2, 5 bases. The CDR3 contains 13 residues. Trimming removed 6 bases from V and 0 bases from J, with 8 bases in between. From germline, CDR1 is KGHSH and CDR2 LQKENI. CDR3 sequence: CASSPGNQETQYF. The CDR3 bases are TGTGCCAGCTCGCCCGGGAACCAAGAGACCCAGTACTTC. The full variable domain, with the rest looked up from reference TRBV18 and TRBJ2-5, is NAGVMQNPRHLVRRRGQEARLRCSPMKGHSHVYWYRQLPEEGLKFMVYLQKENIIDESGMPKERFSAEFPKEGPSILRIQQVVRGDSAAYFCASSPGNQETQYFGPGTRLLVL.

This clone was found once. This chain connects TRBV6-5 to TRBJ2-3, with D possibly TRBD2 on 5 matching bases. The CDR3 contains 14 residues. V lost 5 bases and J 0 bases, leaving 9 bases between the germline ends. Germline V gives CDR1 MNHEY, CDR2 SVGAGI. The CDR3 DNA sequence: TGTGCCAGCAGTAAGGACTGGAGCACAGATACGCAGTATTTT. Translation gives CASSKDWSTDTQYF.